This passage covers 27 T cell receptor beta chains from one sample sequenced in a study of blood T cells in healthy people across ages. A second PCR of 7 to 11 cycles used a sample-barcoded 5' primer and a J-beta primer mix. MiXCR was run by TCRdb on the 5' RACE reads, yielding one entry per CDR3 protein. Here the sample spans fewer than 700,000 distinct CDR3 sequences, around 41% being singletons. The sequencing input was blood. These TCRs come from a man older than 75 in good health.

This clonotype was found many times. The CDR3 sequence is CASSAGTGRSGANVLTF. CDR3 nucleotide sequence: TGCGCCAGCAGTGCCGGGACGGGGAGATCTGGGGCCAACGTCCTGACTTTC. This rearrangement joins TRBV10-1 to TRBJ2-6; D is possibly TRBD1 or TRBD2 (5 bases each). Trimming cost V 4 bases and J 1 base, with 14 bases left between them. The germline CDR1 and CDR2 sequences are WNHNN and SYGVQD (reference sequence). The CDR3 contains 17 residues.

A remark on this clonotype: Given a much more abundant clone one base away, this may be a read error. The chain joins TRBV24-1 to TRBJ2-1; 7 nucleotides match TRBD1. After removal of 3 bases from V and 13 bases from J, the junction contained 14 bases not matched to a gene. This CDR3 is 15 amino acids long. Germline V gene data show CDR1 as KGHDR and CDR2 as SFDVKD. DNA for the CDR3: TGTGCCACCAGTGATCCTCGGACAGGACAAGAGACCCAGTTCTTC. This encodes CATSDPRTGQETQFF.

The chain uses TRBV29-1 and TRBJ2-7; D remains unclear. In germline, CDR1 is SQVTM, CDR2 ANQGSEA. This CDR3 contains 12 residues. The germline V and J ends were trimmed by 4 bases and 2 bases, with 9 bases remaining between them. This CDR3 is CSVAGRAYEQYF. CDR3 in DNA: TGCAGCGTTGCGGGTAGGGCCTACGAGCAGTACTTC.

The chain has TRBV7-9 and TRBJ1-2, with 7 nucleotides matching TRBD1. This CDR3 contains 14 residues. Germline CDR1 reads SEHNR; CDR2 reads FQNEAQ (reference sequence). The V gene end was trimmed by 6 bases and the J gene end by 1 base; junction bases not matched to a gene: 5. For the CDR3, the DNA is TGTGCCAGCAGTATAAGGGGGCTTAACTATGGCTACACCTTC. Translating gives CASSIRGLNYGYTF.

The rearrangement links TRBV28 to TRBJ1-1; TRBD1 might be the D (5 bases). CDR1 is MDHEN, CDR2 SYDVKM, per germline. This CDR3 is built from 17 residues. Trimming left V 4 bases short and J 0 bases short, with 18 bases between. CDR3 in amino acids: CASSSPSYDSMNTEAFF. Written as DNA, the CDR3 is TGTGCCAGCAGTTCCCCCTCTTATGACAGCATGAACACTGAAGCTTTCTTT.

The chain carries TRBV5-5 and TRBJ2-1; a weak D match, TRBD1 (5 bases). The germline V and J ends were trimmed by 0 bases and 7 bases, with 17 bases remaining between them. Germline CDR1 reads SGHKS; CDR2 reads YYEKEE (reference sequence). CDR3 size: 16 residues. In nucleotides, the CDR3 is TGTGCCAGCAGCTTGGTTTTAGGGGTAATTGGTAATGAGCAGTTCTTC. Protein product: CASSLVLGVIGNEQFF.

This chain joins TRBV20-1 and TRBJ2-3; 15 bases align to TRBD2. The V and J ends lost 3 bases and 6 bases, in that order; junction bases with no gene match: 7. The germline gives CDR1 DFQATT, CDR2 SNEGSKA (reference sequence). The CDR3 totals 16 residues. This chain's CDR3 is CSARPGLAGGPDTQYF. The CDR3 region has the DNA TGCAGTGCTAGGCCGGGACTAGCGGGGGGCCCGGATACGCAGTATTTT.

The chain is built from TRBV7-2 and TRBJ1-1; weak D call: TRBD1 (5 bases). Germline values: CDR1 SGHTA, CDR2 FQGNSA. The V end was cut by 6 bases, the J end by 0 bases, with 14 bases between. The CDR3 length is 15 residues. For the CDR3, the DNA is TGTGCCAGCAGACCGACAGACTTCATGAACACTGAAGCTTTCTTT. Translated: CASRPTDFMNTEAFF.

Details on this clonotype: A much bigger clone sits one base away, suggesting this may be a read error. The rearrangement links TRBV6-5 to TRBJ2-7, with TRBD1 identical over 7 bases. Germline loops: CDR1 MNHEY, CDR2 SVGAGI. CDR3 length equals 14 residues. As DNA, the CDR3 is TGTGCCAGCAGTGACTCGGGACAGAACTACGAGCAGTACTTC. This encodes CASSDSGQNYEQYF.

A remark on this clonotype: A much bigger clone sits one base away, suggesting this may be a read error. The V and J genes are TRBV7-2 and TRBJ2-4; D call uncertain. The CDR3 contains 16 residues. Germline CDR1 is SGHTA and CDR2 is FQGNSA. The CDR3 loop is CASSLGATSAKNIRYF. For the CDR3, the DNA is TGTGCCAGCAGCTTAGGTGCGACTTCGGCCAAAAACATTCGGTACTTC.

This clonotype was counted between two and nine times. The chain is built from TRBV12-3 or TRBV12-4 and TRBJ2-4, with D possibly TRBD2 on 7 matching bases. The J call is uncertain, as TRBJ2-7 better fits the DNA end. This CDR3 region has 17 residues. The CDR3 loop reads CASSLRSLQGGAYEQYF. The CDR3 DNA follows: TGTGCCAGCAGCCTTCGTTCCCTCCAAGGGGGGGCGTACGAGCAGTACTTC.

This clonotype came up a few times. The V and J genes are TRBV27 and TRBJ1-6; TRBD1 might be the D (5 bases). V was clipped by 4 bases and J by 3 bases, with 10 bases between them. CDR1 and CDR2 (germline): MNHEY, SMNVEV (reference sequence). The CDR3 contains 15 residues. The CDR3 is CASSSGAVYNSPLHF. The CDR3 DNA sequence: TGTGCCAGCAGTTCTGGGGCGGTCTATAATTCACCCCTCCACTTT.

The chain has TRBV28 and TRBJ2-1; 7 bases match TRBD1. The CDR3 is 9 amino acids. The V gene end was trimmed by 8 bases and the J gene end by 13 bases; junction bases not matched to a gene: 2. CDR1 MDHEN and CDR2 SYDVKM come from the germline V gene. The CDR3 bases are TGTGCCAGCGGGACAGTTCAGTTCTTC. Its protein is CASGTVQFF. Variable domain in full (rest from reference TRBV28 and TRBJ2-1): DVKVTQSSRYLVKRTGEKVFLECVQDMDHENMFWYRQDPGLGLRLIYFSYDVKMKEKGDIPEGYSVSREKKERFSLILESASTNQTSMYLCASGTVQFFGPGTRLTVL.

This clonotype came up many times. The CDR3 bases are TGTGCTAGTGGACCTGATGGACAGTATGAGGGCTACACCTTC. As protein: CASGPDGQYEGYTF. J is TRBJ1-2 and V is TRBV12-5; D perhaps matches TRBD1 (6 bases). Germline values: CDR1 LGHNT, CDR2 FRNRAP. This CDR3 has 14 residues. V was clipped by 6 bases and J by 8 bases, with 19 bases between them.

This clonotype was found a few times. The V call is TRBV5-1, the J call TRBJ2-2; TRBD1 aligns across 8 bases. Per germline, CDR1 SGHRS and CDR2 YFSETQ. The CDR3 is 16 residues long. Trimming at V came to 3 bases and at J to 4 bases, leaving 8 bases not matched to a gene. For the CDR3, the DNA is TGCGCCAGCAGCTCAGGACAGGGCGGGCTCACCGGGGAGCTGTTTTTT. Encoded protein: CASSSGQGGLTGELFF.

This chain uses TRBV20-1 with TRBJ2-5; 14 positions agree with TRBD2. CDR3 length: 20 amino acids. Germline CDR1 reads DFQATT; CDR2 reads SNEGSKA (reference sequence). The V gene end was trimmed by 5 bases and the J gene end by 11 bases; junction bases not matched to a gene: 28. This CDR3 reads CSAWDTLTSGRASSYNEQYF. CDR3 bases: TGCAGTGCTTGGGACACCTTGACTAGCGGGAGGGCCAGCTCCTACAATGAGCAGTACTTC.

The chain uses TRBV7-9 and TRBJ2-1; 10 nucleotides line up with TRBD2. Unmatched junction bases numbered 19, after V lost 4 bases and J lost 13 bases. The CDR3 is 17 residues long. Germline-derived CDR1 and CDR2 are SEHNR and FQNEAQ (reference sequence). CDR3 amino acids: CASSSPGTSGVTKTQFF. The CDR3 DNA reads TGTGCCAGCAGCTCACCAGGAACTAGCGGGGTTACGAAGACCCAGTTCTTC.

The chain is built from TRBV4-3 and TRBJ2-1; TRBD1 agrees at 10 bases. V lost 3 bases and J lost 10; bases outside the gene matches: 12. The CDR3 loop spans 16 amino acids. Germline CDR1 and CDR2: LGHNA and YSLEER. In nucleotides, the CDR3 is TGCGCCAGCAGCCACCAACCGGGACAGGGGCTTTACGAGCAGTTCTTC. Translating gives CASSHQPGQGLYEQFF.

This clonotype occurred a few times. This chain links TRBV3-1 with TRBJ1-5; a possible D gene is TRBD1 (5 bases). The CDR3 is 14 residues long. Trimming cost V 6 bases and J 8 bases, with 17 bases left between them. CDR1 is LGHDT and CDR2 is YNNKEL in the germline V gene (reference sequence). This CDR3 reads CASSSGFGGEPQHF. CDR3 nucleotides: TGTGCCAGCAGTTCAGGGTTTGGAGGGGAGCCCCAGCATTTT.

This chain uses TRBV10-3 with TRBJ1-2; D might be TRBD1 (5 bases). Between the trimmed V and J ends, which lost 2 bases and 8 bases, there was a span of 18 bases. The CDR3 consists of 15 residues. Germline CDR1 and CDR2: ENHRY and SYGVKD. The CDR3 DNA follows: TGTGCCATCAGTGAGAGGGACCCCAGTTACGCGGGCTACACCTTC. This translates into CAISERDPSYAGYTF.

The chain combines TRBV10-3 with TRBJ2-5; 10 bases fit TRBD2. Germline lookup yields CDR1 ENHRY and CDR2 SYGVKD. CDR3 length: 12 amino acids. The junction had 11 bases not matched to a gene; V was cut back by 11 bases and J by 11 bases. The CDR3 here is CASSGGANKQYF. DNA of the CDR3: TGTGCCTCAAGCGGGGGGGCCAACAAGCAGTACTTC.

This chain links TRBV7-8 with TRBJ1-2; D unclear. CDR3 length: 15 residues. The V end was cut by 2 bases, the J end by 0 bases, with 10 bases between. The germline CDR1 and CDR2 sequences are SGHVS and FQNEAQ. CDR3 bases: TGTGCCAGCAGCTTACAGCGCCCATCTAACTATGGCTACACCTTC. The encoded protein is CASSLQRPSNYGYTF.

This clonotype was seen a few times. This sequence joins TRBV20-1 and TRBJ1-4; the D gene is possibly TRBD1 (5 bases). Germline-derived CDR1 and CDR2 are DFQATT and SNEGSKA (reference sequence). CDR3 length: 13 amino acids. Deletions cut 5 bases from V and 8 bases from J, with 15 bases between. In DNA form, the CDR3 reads TGCAGTGCTCCCGGGGCCGGGGGGGAAAAACTGTTTTTT. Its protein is CSAPGAGGEKLFF.

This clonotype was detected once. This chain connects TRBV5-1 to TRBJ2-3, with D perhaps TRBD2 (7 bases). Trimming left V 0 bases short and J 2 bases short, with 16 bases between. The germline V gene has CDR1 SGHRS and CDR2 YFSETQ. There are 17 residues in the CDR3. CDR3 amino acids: CASSLARGGRLTDTQYF. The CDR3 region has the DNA TGCGCCAGCAGCTTGGCAAGGGGGGGCAGACTCACAGATACGCAGTATTTT.

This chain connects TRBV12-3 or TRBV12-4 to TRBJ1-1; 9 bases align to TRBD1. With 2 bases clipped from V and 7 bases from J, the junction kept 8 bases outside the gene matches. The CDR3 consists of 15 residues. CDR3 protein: CASSLLQGAHNEAFF. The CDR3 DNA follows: TGTGCCAGCAGTTTACTACAGGGGGCGCATAATGAAGCTTTCTTT.

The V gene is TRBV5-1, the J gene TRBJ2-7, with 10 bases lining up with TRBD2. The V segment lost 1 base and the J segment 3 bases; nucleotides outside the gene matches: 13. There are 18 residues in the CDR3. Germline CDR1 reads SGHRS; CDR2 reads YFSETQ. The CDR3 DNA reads TGCGCCAGCAGCTTGAGCTCTAGCGGGAGCAACGTCCGCTACGAGCAGTACTTC. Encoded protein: CASSLSSSGSNVRYEQYF.

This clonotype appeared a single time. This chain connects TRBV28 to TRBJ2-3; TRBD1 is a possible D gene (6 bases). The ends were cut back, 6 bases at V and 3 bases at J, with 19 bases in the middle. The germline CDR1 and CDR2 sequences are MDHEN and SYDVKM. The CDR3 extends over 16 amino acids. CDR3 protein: CASSSSGQTGTDTQYF. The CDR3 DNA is TGTGCCAGCAGCTCAAGTGGACAGACCGGTACAGATACGCAGTATTTT.